Listed here are 10 T cell receptor beta chains from one sample, sequenced in a study of blood T cells in healthy people across ages. Combining a sample-barcoded 5' primer with a J-beta primer mix, a second PCR ran for roughly 7 to 11 cycles. MiXCR, run by TCRdb on the 5' RACE reads, gives a single entry per CDR3 protein. The repertoire has 800,000 or so distinct CDR3 sequences, 20% to 25% of them found once; the top ten carry 3% to 4.5%. The data were also submitted as part of a second study, on T cells of mothers and their children.

Sequenced input: blood. The receptor source for this set is a boy between 10 and 17 years old in good health.

The V and J genes are TRBV29-1 and TRBJ1-4; unclear D gene. Trimming stripped 7 bases from V and 5 bases from J, with 8 bases between. The CDR3 spans 11 residues. Germline lookup yields CDR1 SQVTM and CDR2 ANQGSEA. The CDR3 nucleotides read TGCAGCGGGATATCCAATGAAAAACTGTTTTTT. It yields the protein CSGISNEKLFF.

This clonotype has just a few counts. The rearrangement links TRBV7-2 to TRBJ2-5, with 8 bases identical to TRBD1. Germline V gene sequence: CDR1 SGHTA, CDR2 FQGNSA. There are 15 residues in the CDR3. The V gene end was trimmed by 1 base and the J gene end by 3 bases; junction bases not matched to a gene: 4. CDR3 loop: CASSLGQGFEETQYF. The CDR3 DNA follows: TGTGCCAGCAGCTTAGGACAGGGGTTTGAAGAGACCCAGTACTTC.

With regard to this clonotype: One end of the junction varies from germline; a read error may be responsible. V gene TRBV5-4 combines with J gene TRBJ2-6; no firm D call. The CDR3 has 16 residues. Germline V gives CDR1 SGHNT, CDR2 YYREEE (reference sequence). CDR3 region: CASSLNVGSGANVLTF. CDR3 nucleotide sequence: TGCGCCAGCAGCTTGAACGTAGGCTCTGGGGCCAACGTCCTGACTTTC.

The rearrangement links TRBV9 to TRBJ2-7; D possibly corresponds to TRBD1 (6 bases). Germline CDR1 is SGDLS and CDR2 is YYNGEE. The CDR3 length is 16 residues. V was clipped by 3 bases and J by 1 base, with 17 bases between them. CDR3 sequence: CASSAFTGHFSYEQYF. The DNA for the CDR3 is TGTGCCAGCAGCGCCTTCACGGGACATTTTTCCTACGAGCAGTACTTC.

The chain employs TRBV7-2 and TRBJ2-5; D possibly uses TRBD1 or TRBD2 (5 bases each). V was shortened by 3 bases and J by 4 bases, with 18 bases between the two germline ends. Germline assignment: CDR1 SGHTA and CDR2 FQGNSA. CDR3 length: 16 residues. The CDR3 protein is CASSLIGTALGETQYF. The CDR3 region has the DNA TGTGCCAGCAGCTTGATCGGGACGGCGCTCGGAGAGACCCAGTACTTC.

The rearrangement links TRBV29-1 to TRBJ1-4; no clear D. The CDR3 has 13 amino acids. V lost 3 bases to trimming and J lost 1 base, with 6 bases between them. Germline-derived CDR1 and CDR2 are SQVTM and ANQGSEA. CDR3 protein: CSVDEGTNEKLFF. In DNA form, the CDR3 reads TGCAGCGTTGATGAGGGAACTAATGAAAAACTGTTTTTT. Complete variable domain (other parts from reference TRBV29-1 and TRBJ1-4): SAVISQKPSRDICQRGTSLTIQCQVDSQVTMMFWYRQQPGQSLTLIATANQGSEATYESGFVIDKFPISRPNLTFSTLTVSNMSPEDSSIYLCSVDEGTNEKLFFGSGTQLSVL.

The chain combines TRBV20-1 with TRBJ2-1; 8 bases match TRBD2. The closer fit of TRBJ2-7 to the DNA end suggests the J call may be wrong. Germline V lookup: CDR1 DFQATT, CDR2 SNEGSKA (reference sequence). CDR3 size: 15 residues. The CDR3: CSASSHSGTTLEQYF. The CDR3 nucleotides read TGCAGTGCCTCTTCCCATAGCGGGACGACGCTCGAGCAGTACTTC.

This clonotype occurred a few times. CDR3 in DNA: TGCGCCAGCAGCTTGGGATCTGGGACTAATGAAAAACTGTTTTTT. Translated, it gives CASSLGSGTNEKLFF. The rearrangement uses TRBV5-1 and TRBJ1-4; D remains unclear. V gave up 0 bases and J gave up 2 bases, with 8 bases separating them. Germline V gene sequence: CDR1 SGHRS, CDR2 YFSETQ. The CDR3 length is 15 residues.

This clonotype turned up a few times. The chain is built from TRBV4-1 and TRBJ2-1; 7 bases line up with TRBD2. The length of the CDR3 is 17 residues. Germline V gene lookup returns CDR1 MGHRA and CDR2 YSYEKL. With 5 bases clipped from V and 1 base from J, the junction kept 11 bases outside the gene matches. The CDR3 is CASSALAGAPSYNEQFF. CDR3 DNA: TGCGCCAGCAGCGCTTTGGCGGGAGCCCCATCCTACAATGAGCAGTTCTTC.

The chain recombines TRBV6-5 with TRBJ2-3, with a possible D match to TRBD1 (7 bases). Trimming took off 6 bases at V and 14 bases at J, with 21 bases between the two ends. Germline assignment: CDR1 MNHEY and CDR2 SVGAGI. This CDR3 spans 13 amino acids. The CDR3 DNA is TGTGCCAGCAGCCTGGGGGCCAGGGGGGACCCGTATTTT. It codes for CASSLGARGDPYF.